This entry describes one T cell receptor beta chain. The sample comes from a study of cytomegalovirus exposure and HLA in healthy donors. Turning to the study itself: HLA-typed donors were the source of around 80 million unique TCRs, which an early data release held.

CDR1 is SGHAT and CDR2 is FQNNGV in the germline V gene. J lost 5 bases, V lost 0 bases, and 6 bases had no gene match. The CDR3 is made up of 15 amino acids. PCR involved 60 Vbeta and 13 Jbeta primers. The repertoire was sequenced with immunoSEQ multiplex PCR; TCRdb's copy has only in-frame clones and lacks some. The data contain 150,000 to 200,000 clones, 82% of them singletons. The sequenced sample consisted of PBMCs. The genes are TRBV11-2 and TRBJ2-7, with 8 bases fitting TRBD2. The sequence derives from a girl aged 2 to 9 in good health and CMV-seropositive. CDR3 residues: CASSLEAREVDEQYF. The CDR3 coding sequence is TGTGCCAGCAGCTTAGAGGCGCGGGAGGTCGACGAGCAGTACTTC.